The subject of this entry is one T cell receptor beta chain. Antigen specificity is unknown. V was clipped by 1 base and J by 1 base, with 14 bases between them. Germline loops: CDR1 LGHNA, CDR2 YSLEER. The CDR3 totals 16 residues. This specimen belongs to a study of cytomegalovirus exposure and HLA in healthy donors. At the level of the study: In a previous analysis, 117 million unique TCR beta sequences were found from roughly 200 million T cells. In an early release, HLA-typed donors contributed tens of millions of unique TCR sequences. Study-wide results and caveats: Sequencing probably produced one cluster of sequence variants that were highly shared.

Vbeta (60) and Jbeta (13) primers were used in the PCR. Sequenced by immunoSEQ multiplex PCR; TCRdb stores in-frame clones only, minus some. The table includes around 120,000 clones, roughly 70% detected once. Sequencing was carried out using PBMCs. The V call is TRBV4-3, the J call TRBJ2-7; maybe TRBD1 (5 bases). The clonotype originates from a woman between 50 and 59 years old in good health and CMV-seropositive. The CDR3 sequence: CASSQVLRAGSYEQYF. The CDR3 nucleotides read TGCGCCAGCAGCCAAGTGTTACGGGCAGGGTCCTACGAGCAGTACTTC.